The present TCR beta chain was sequenced within a study of blood T cell repertoires in COVID-19. Study context: The United States, Italy and Spain provided the acute and convalescent COVID-19 samples.

Profiling relied on immunoSEQ multiplex PCR, and the TCRdb table lists in-frame clones only, not all of them. The repertoire consists of about 190,000 clones, with around 80% occurring once and the leading ten covering 17%. Germline CDR1 and CDR2: SEHNR and FQNEAQ (reference sequence). This CDR3 is 14 amino acids long. V was pared by 4 bases and J by 7 bases, with 15 bases between. Input material: PBMCs or T cells enriched from blood (not recorded which). The source is a woman between 50 and 59 years old with acute COVID-19. The chain recombines TRBV7-9 with TRBJ2-3; TRBD2 might be the D (7 bases). The CDR3 region has the DNA TGTGCCAGCAGCTCGGGGGGCCGCATTAATACGCAGTATTTT. Its translation is CASSSGGRINTQYF.